This T cell receptor (beta chain) was identified in a study of T-cell memory formation after mild COVID-19. The CDR3 loop spans 12 amino acids. Trimming pared 2 bases from V and 7 bases from J, leaving 8 bases between. The germline V gene has CDR1 MNHEY and CDR2 SVGEGT. Each CDR3 protein gets one entry after TCRdb re-called the 5' RACE reads with MiXCR. The sample shows just over 350,000 distinct CDR3 sequences, around an eighth of them seen only once. In its sample, this clonotype was seen a few times. Sequencing was done on a sample of PBMCs or a T cell subset sorted from them (not recorded which). The chain links TRBV6-2 or TRBV6-3 to TRBJ1-1; D is undetermined. This clonotype originated in a man between 18 and 29 years old who had mild COVID-19 (a few samples of this study predate the infection). Cell type and time point are not known. In DNA form, the CDR3 reads TGTGCCAGCAGTTACACCCGGAATGAAGCTTTCTTT. The encoded protein is CASSYTRNEAFF.